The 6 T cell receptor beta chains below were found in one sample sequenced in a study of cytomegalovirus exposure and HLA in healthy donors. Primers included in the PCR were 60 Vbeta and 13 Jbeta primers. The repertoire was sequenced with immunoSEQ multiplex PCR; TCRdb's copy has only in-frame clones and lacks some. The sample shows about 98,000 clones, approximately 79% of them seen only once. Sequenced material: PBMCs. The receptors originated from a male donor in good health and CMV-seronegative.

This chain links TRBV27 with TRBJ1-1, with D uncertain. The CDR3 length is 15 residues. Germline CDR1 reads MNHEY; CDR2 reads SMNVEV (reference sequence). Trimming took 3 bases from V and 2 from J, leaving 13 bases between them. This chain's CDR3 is CASSFKGGINTEAFF. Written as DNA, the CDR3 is TGTGCCAGCAGTTTCAAGGGAGGTATCAACACTGAAGCTTTCTTT.

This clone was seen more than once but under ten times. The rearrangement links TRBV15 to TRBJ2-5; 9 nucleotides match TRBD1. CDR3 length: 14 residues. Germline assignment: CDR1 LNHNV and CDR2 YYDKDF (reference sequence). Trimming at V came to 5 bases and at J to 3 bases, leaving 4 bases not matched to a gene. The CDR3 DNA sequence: TGTGCCACCAGCGCCCGGGACAGGGAAGAGACCCAGTACTTC. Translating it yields CATSARDREETQYF.

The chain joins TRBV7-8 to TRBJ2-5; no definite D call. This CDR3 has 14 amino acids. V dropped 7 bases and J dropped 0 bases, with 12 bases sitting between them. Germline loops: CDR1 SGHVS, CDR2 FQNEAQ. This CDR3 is CASIVDGYQETQYF. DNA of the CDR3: TGTGCCAGCATAGTTGACGGGTACCAAGAGACCCAGTACTTC.

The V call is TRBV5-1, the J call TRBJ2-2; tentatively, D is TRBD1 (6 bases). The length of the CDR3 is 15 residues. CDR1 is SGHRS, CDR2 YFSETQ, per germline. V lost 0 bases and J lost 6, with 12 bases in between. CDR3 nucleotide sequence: TGCGCCAGCAGCTTGGGACAGGAATTCTCCGGGGAGCTGTTTTTT. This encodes CASSLGQEFSGELFF.

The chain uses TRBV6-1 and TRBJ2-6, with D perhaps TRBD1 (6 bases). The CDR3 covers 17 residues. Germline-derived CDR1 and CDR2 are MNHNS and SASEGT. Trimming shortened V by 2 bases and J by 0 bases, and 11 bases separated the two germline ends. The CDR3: CASSERDTVSGANVLTF. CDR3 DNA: TGTGCCAGCAGTGAAAGGGACACGGTCTCTGGGGCCAACGTCCTGACTTTC.

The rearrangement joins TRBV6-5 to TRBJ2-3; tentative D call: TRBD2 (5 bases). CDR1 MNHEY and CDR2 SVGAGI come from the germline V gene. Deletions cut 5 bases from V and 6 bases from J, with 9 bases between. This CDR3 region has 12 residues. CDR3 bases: TGTGCCAGCAGTACGACGGGGGATACGCAGTATTTT. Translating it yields CASSTTGDTQYF.